This T cell receptor beta chain was found in a study of control samples from healthy donors and cancer patients. TCRdb's table, derived via immunoSEQ multiplex PCR, lists solely in-frame clones and lacks some. The sample has about 65,000 clones; around nine tenths are singletons. The sample was PBMCs. The clonotype was recovered from a woman aged 50 to 60 with colorectal cancer.

The CDR3 is CASSLLTGGVFAAPMNTEAFF. CDR3 DNA sequence: TGCGCCAGCAGCTTGTTGACAGGGGGTGTTTTCGCCGCCCCCATGAACACTGAAGCTTTCTTT. This chain links TRBV5-1 with TRBJ1-1, with TRBD1 matching 9 bases. The junction had 19 bases not matched to a gene; V was cut back by 1 base and J by 0 bases. Germline CDR1 is SGHRS and CDR2 is YFSETQ. This CDR3 is 21 amino acids long.